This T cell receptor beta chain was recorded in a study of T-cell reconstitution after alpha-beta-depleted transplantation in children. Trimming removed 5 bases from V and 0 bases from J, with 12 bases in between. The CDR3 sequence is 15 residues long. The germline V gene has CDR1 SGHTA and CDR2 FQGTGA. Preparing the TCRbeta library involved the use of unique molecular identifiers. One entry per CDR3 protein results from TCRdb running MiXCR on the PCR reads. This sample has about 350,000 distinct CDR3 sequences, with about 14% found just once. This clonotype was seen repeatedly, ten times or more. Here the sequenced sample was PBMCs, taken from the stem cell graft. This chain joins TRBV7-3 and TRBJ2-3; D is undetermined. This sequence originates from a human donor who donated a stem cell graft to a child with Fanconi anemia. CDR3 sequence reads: CASSPVFASTDTQYF. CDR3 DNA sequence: TGTGCCAGCAGCCCCGTCTTCGCTAGCACAGATACGCAGTATTTT.